This TCR beta chain was sequenced in a study of intratumoral heterogeneity in liver cancer. With regard to the full study: In the full cohort of around 13 patients, the median age was about 60 years and the majority of patients were male. The overall cohort comprised approximately 74 multiregional samples from some 14 HCC patients, with 45 to 55 tumoral and around 20 adjacent nontumoral regions. To examine intratumor heterogeneity, the study integrated RNA-seq, DNA sequencing, TCR-seq and SNP array data obtained from multiple regions of hepatocellular carcinoma specimens. What the research found in general, with its limitations: The authors noted a relatively low number of patients and under-sampled tumor-infiltrating lymphocyte representation as limitations.

Using the immunoSEQ assay, the TCR beta chain CDR3 regions were sequenced from genomic DNA. Rearranged VDJ segments were amplified with primers that anneal to V and J segments. Turning to the authors' computational methods: The ImmunoSeq Analyzer software was used to calculate clonality and richness metrics. Differentially abundant clones between regions were identified using Fisher's exact test plus a beta-binomial method for added stringency. Imported from immuneACCESS, the table was reduced by TCRdb to in-frame sequences with V and J called. These copies leave out some clones; in studies compared against another copy, an unresolved V gene accounts for under half, and the cause of the remainder is not known. V and J calls and clone size come straight from that table; D and trimming were deduced from the DNA. The sample includes around 5,400 clones, with 68% observed a single time. Clones ranked in the top ten supply roughly 22% of the sample.

Ends trimmed: V by 11 bases, J by 9 bases; bases unmatched to a gene: 9. The CDR3 spans 13 residues, from the cysteine through the phenylalanine. The retained sequence is limited to the CDR3, 39 bases, with the frame set at the first base. In the germline V gene, CDR1 corresponds to MNHEY and CDR2 to SVGAGI. Every patient had early-stage hepatocellular carcinoma and went to surgical resection without receiving any prior therapy. None of the sampled areas showed macroscopic evidence of necrosis or hemorrhage. Multiple regions from a couple of patients underwent TCR sequencing (ImmunoSeq). Frozen resection tissue samples were collected at least 1 cm apart from each other. Samples with the label N were taken from nontumoral liver tissue next to the tumor. Genomic DNA was isolated from bulk tissue with the DNeasy blood and tissue kit. This clone was observed a few times. The specificity of this receptor is unknown. Base qualities are not provided; no much larger clone lies one nucleotide away.

The sequence was obtained from a man between 65 and 85 years old with hepatocellular carcinoma. This sample comprised tumor-adjacent normal tissue, obtained before any cancer treatment. This chain joins TRBV6-5 to TRBJ1-6; TRBD1 agrees with 8 junctional bases. The nucleotides are TGTGCCGCCCGGGACAGGACCCTTTCACCCCTCCACTTT. This codes for CAARDRTLSPLHF.